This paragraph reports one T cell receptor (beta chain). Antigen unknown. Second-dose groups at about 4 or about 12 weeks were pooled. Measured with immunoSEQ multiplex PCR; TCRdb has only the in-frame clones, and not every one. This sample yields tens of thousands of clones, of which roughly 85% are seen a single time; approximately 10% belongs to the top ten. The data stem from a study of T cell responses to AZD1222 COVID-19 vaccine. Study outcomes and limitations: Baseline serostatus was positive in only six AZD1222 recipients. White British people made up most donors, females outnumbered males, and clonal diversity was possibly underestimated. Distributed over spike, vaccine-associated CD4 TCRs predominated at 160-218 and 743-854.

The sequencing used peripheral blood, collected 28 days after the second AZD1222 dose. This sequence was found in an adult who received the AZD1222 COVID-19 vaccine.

The CDR3 coding sequence is TGTGCCAGCAACCCAATGACGAACACCGGGGAGCTGTTTTTT. Residues: CASNPMTNTGELFF. The V gene is TRBV6-5, the J gene TRBJ2-2; D not resolved. This CDR3 is 14 amino acids long. Trimming removed 7 bases from V and 0 bases from J, with 9 bases in between. Germline CDR1 is MNHEY and CDR2 is SVGAGI.